Here is one T cell receptor (beta chain) with its context. The data originate from a study of blood T cell repertoires in COVID-19. Overall study context: COVID-19 samples collected from the United States, Italy and Spain covered acute and convalescent phases. The analysed material was cDNA or gDNA that came from T cells, B-cell-depleted T cells, or PBMCs.

Under the authors' procedure: Amplification from reference gene primers served as the basis for estimated nucleated cell counts. Clones were read by immunoSEQ multiplex PCR, and TCRdb kept only the in-frame ones, dropping some. The V and J calls and clone size are taken from that table; D and trimming were inferred from the DNA. The sample holds fewer than 90,000 clones; roughly nine tenths are singletons and the top ten take roughly 3.9%. V was trimmed by 8 bases and J by 4 bases, leaving 9 bases between them. This CDR3 contains 12 residues. Material for sequencing was peripheral blood. The sequence was collected from a man between 65 and 85 years old with active COVID-19. The chain joins TRBV12-3 or TRBV12-4 to TRBJ1-5, with D possibly matching TRBD1 (6 bases). CDR3 DNA: TGTGCCAGCGGAAGGGGGAATCAGCCCCAGCATTTT. It encodes CASGRGNQPQHF.